This T cell receptor beta chain was documented in a study of T cells in Graves' hyperthyroidism and ophthalmopathy. Germline lookup yields CDR1 SGHRS and CDR2 YFSETQ. This CDR3 spans 15 amino acids. V lost 3 bases and J lost 6; bases outside the gene matches: 1. Remarks on this clonotype: What it binds is unknown.

General study points: A median approximately 6.5 months before onset, the model predicted ophthalmopathy.

TCR beta CDR3 regions were amplified from RNA. Carried out on the TCR CDR3, a first-round RT-PCR used the HTBI primer set. TCRdb independently ran MiXCR on the multiplex PCR reads; one entry per CDR3 protein. The sample contains about 740,000 distinct CDR3 sequences, roughly 15% of which appear only once. On the basis of clinical symptoms, serum thyroxine and TRAb, thyroid ultrasound and orbital computed tomography, diagnoses were made. The V gene is TRBV5-1, the J gene TRBJ2-2; 14 nucleotides agree with TRBD2. The TCR was taken from a woman aged 18 to 35 with Graves' hyperthyroidism. Sequencing used blood. The CDR3 here is CASSWTSGRPGELFF. CDR3 in DNA: TGCGCCAGCAGCTGGACTAGCGGGAGGCCCGGGGAGCTGTTTTTT. The entire variable domain, with the rest obtained from reference TRBV5-1 and TRBJ2-2, is as follows: KAGVTQTPRYLIKTRGQQVTLSCSPISGHRSVSWYQQTPGQGLQFLFEYFSETQRNKGNFPGRFSGRQFSNSRSEMNVSTLELGDSALYLCASSWTSGRPGELFFGEGSRLTVL.